These 27 T cell receptor beta chains came from one sample sequenced in a study of control samples from healthy donors and cancer patients. Assay used: immunoSEQ multiplex PCR; TCRdb lists only in-frame clones, some missing. The sample has over 150,000 clones, 91% seen once. The sequencing input was blood. The source is a woman between 35 and 50 years old in good health.

This rearrangement joins TRBV5-1 to TRBJ2-2; D unresolved. Trimming removed 0 bases from V and 0 bases from J, with 6 bases in between. This CDR3 spans 15 amino acids. Germline CDR1 is SGHRS and CDR2 is YFSETQ. In nucleotides, the CDR3 is TGCGCCAGCAGCTTGGCCAGGACGAACACCGGGGAGCTGTTTTTT. Translation gives CASSLARTNTGELFF.

The sample holds one count of this clone. This rearrangement joins TRBV7-9 to TRBJ1-3; no clear D gene. The germline V gene has CDR1 SEHNR and CDR2 FQNEAQ (reference sequence). Trimming removed 4 bases from V and 2 bases from J, with 21 bases in between. The CDR3 has 18 residues. CDR3 protein: CASSSEFVLGEAGNTIYF. CDR3 in DNA: TGTGCCAGCAGCTCCGAGTTTGTCCTGGGAGAAGCTGGAAACACCATATATTTT.

The V gene is TRBV12-3 or TRBV12-4, the J gene TRBJ1-1, with D maybe TRBD1 (5 bases). The length of the CDR3 is 13 residues. Deletions cut 1 base from V and 7 bases from J, with 10 bases between. The CDR3 here is CASSLGGVGEAFF. The CDR3, as DNA: TGTGCCAGCAGTTTAGGGGGGGTCGGTGAAGCTTTCTTT.

The rearrangement links TRBV7-9 to TRBJ1-2, with a tentative D call TRBD1 (6 bases). This CDR3 is 13 amino acids long. Germline V gene lookup returns CDR1 SEHNR and CDR2 FQNEAQ (reference sequence). Trimming shortened V by 1 base and J by 8 bases, and 11 bases separated the two germline ends. The CDR3 protein is CASSLDWGLGYTF. In nucleotides, the CDR3 is TGTGCCAGCAGCTTAGACTGGGGGCTCGGCTACACCTTC.

The chain is built from TRBV19 and TRBJ1-5; D possibly corresponds to TRBD1 (5 bases). Trimming removed 0 bases at V and 5 bases at J, with 14 bases between. This CDR3 has 16 residues. Looked up from germline, CDR1 is LNHDA and CDR2 is SQIVND (reference sequence). The CDR3 nucleotides read TGTGCCAGTAGTATAGATCCCGGGACCCCGGATCAGCCCCAGCATTTT. Translation gives CASSIDPGTPDQPQHF. Supplemented by reference TRBV19 and TRBJ1-5, the full variable domain reads DGGITQSPKYLFRKEGQNVTLSCEQNLNHDAMYWYRQDPGQGLRLIYYSQIVNDFQKGDIAEGYSVSREKKESFPLTVTSAQKNPTAFYLCASSIDPGTPDQPQHFGDGTRLSIL.

In this sample, this clone turned up a few times. The chain uses TRBV6-1 and TRBJ2-6; D is perhaps TRBD1 (5 bases). V was pared by 4 bases and J by 4 bases, with 17 bases between. CDR1 is MNHNS, CDR2 SASEGT, per germline. The CDR3 runs to 17 residues. CDR3 sequence (DNA): TGTGCCAGCAGTGCACCCCAGGGCCGAGGAGGGGCCAACGTCCTGACTTTC. Translation: CASSAPQGRGGANVLTF.

The V and J genes are TRBV18 and TRBJ1-2; TRBD1 matches at 7 bases. In germline, CDR1 is KGHSH, CDR2 LQKENI. The CDR3 loop spans 18 amino acids. Trimming cost V 6 bases and J 3 bases; bases outside gene matches: 19. CDR3 nucleotides: TGTGCCAGCTCGCCTAGAATAGGCGGGACAGCTTTTGACTATGGCTACACCTTC. Its protein product is CASSPRIGGTAFDYGYTF.

This clone has just a few counts. In DNA, the CDR3 is TGTGCCAGCAGTCCTGGAGGGACAGTAGCTGGAAACACCATATATTTT. Translation gives CASSPGGTVAGNTIYF. J is TRBJ1-3 and V is TRBV6-6, with 7 bases that match TRBD1. The germline V gene encodes CDR1 MNHNY and CDR2 SVGAGI (reference sequence). Unmatched junction bases numbered 9, after V lost 5 bases and J lost 2 bases. This CDR3 is built from 16 residues.

The gene calls are TRBV9 and TRBJ1-2; D is unclear. CDR3 length: 12 amino acids. Germline V CDR1 and CDR2: SGDLS, YYNGEE. Trimming shortened V by 0 bases and J by 13 bases, and 13 bases separated the two germline ends. CDR3 region: CASSVGSRRVTF. Written as DNA, the CDR3 is TGTGCCAGCAGCGTAGGGAGCCGGAGGGTCACCTTC.

CDR3 loop: CAISDSLDYEQYF. In DNA, the CDR3 is TGTGCCATCAGTGACAGTTTAGACTACGAGCAGTACTTC. V gene TRBV10-3 combines with J gene TRBJ2-7, with D unresolved. The CDR3 consists of 13 residues. In germline, CDR1 is ENHRY, CDR2 SYGVKD. Trimming left V 3 bases short and J 3 bases short, with 9 bases between.

V and J are TRBV27 and TRBJ2-7; D not certain. The CDR3 covers 14 residues. V gave up 3 bases and J gave up 5 bases, with 14 bases separating them. Germline lookup yields CDR1 MNHEY and CDR2 SMNVEV (reference sequence). The CDR3, as DNA: TGTGCCAGCAGTTTCGGAAGCTATGGGAACGAGCAGTACTTC. Amino acids: CASSFGSYGNEQYF.

The V gene is TRBV5-4, the J gene TRBJ2-3; a weak D match, TRBD2 (6 bases). CDR1 and CDR2 (germline): SGHNT, YYREEE (reference sequence). V was cut by 5 bases and J by 6 bases, with 13 bases left in between. CDR3 length: 13 residues. CDR3: CASSLTSGDTQYF. The CDR3 coding sequence is TGTGCCAGCAGTTTGACTAGTGGGGATACGCAGTATTTT.

The V call is TRBV2, the J call TRBJ2-3, with 8 bases fitting TRBD2. V was pared by 6 bases and J by 4 bases, with 9 bases of the junction left unmatched. Germline V CDR1 and CDR2: SNHLY, FYNNEI. CDR3 length: 15 amino acids. The DNA for the CDR3 is TGTGCCAGCAGCTTGTCTACCGGGGGGGCAGATACGCAGTATTTT. This encodes CASSLSTGGADTQYF.

The J gene is TRBJ2-7, the V gene TRBV7-2; D is perhaps TRBD1 (6 bases). The CDR3 is 17 amino acids. The germline V gene has CDR1 SGHTA and CDR2 FQGNSA. Trimming shortened V by 2 bases and J by 0 bases, and 17 bases separated the two germline ends. The CDR3 DNA reads TGTGCCAGCAGCTTAAGGGAAGCAGGGGTGAGCTCCTACGAGCAGTACTTC. Residues: CASSLREAGVSSYEQYF.

The chain couples TRBV7-9 to TRBJ2-1; D is unclear. The germline V gene encodes CDR1 SEHNR and CDR2 FQNEAQ (reference sequence). The CDR3 is 15 amino acids. V was cut by 4 bases and J by 6 bases, with 16 bases left in between. The chain's CDR3 is CASSSRLMVINEQFF. CDR3 coding DNA: TGTGCCAGCAGCTCCCGCCTGATGGTAATCAATGAGCAGTTCTTC.

The chain is built from TRBV19 and TRBJ1-3, with unresolved D. CDR3 size: 15 residues. V was cut by 3 bases and J by 0 bases, with 9 bases left in between. The germline V gene encodes CDR1 LNHDA and CDR2 SQIVND (reference sequence). The CDR3, as DNA: TGTGCCAGTAGTATGGGCACTCTCTCTGGAAACACCATATATTTT. As protein: CASSMGTLSGNTIYF.

This clone has more than one count but fewer than ten. This chain joins TRBV5-4 and TRBJ2-7, with unresolved D. This CDR3 has 14 residues. V lost 1 base and J 7 bases, leaving 15 bases between the germline ends. Germline CDR1 and CDR2: SGHNT and YYREEE (reference sequence). DNA of the CDR3: TGTGCCAGCAGCTTGTCCGTAGCCTTGGGAGAGCAGTACTTC. Its protein is CASSLSVALGEQYF.

The chain couples TRBV7-3 to TRBJ2-3; 15 bases are a match to TRBD2. The CDR3 covers 18 residues. In germline, CDR1 is SGHTA, CDR2 FQGTGA. V trimming: 0 bases; J trimming: 7 bases; junction bases outside the gene matches: 8. The CDR3 spells CASSLTGTSGGIVNTQYF. Written as DNA, the CDR3 is TGTGCCAGCAGCTTAACGGGGACTAGCGGGGGGATAGTAAATACGCAGTATTTT.

CDR3 DNA: TGTGCCAGCAGCACCCCCCGGGGGGCGGAGACCCAGTACTTC. This sequence encodes CASSTPRGAETQYF. The V gene is TRBV7-9, the J gene TRBJ2-5, with D perhaps TRBD2 (7 bases). Trimming pared 5 bases from V and 5 bases from J, leaving 15 bases between. The CDR3 has 14 amino acids. Germline V CDR1 and CDR2: SEHNR, FQNEAQ (reference sequence).

The rearrangement joins TRBV5-1 to TRBJ1-1; 7 positions match TRBD1. V lost 3 bases to trimming and J lost 10 bases; unmatched junction nucleotides: 15. Germline CDR1 and CDR2: SGHRS and YFSETQ. CDR3 length: 15 residues. In nucleotides, the CDR3 is TGCGCCAGCAGCTCCAACCCTCAGGGGGGGCTGGGAGCTTTCTTT. Translating it yields CASSSNPQGGLGAFF.

This clone was found a few times. Here the CDR3 DNA reads TGTGCCAGCAGCTTGCCAACCGGTTCGGCACCCCTCCACTTT. Protein: CASSLPTGSAPLHF. This sequence joins TRBV5-6 and TRBJ1-6; unclear D gene. Trimming shortened V by 1 base and J by 11 bases, and 13 bases separated the two germline ends. The CDR3 is made up of 14 amino acids. Germline values: CDR1 SGHDT, CDR2 YYEEEE.

The V gene is TRBV2, the J gene TRBJ2-5; 10 bases agree with TRBD2. Germline V gives CDR1 SNHLY, CDR2 FYNNEI. The CDR3 consists of 15 residues. V dropped 8 bases and J dropped 5; count of bases not matched to a gene: 11. The chain's CDR3 is CASRPAGGPGETQYF. As DNA, the CDR3 is TGTGCCAGCCGACCAGCGGGGGGGCCAGGGGAGACCCAGTACTTC.

The gene calls are TRBV7-9 and TRBJ1-2, with 9 bases that match TRBD1. Germline CDR1 and CDR2: SEHNR and FQNEAQ (reference sequence). The trim removed 5 bases at V and 2 bases at J, leaving 9 bases unmatched. The CDR3 loop spans 16 amino acids. The CDR3 reads CASSQQDRGLNYGYTF. The DNA for the CDR3 is TGTGCCAGCAGCCAACAGGACAGGGGCTTGAACTATGGCTACACCTTC. Supplemented by reference TRBV7-9 and TRBJ1-2, the full variable domain reads DTGVSQNPRHKITKRGQNVTFRCDPISEHNRLYWYRQTLGQGPEFLTYFQNEAQLEKSRLLSDRFSAERPKGSFSTLEIQRTEQGDSAMYLCASSQQDRGLNYGYTFGSGTRLTVV.

This clone came up a few times. V is TRBV5-7 and J is TRBJ2-5; D call uncertain. TRBV5-7 is an ORF, and what it does is uncertain. V lost 5 bases, J lost 5 bases, and 1 base lay in between. The CDR3 has 9 amino acids. The CDR3: CASRETQYF. Here the CDR3 DNA reads TGTGCCAGCAGGGAGACCCAGTACTTC.

This chain uses TRBV5-4 with TRBJ1-3; weak D call: TRBD1 (5 bases). The germline V and J ends were trimmed by 1 base and 3 bases, with 14 bases remaining between them. The CDR3 is 16 amino acids. Germline CDR1 SGHNT, CDR2 YYREEE (reference sequence). CDR3 sequence (DNA): TGTGCCAGCAGCTTGTACCAGGGAGGACTTGGAAACACCATATATTTT. It translates to CASSLYQGGLGNTIYF.

The rearrangement uses TRBV3-1 (or the pseudogene TRBV3-2) and TRBJ1-4; TRBD1 agrees at 10 bases. J gave up 5 bases and V 5 bases, and 5 bases lay outside the gene matches. Germline CDR1 reads LGHDT; CDR2 reads YNNKEL (reference sequence). This CDR3 has 15 amino acids. Here the CDR3 DNA reads TGTGCCAGCAGCTCGACAGGGGGCGCAAATGAAAAACTGTTTTTT. This codes for CASSSTGGANEKLFF.

V and J are TRBV7-2 and TRBJ1-3; D unresolved. Deletions cut 3 bases from V and 2 bases from J, with 17 bases between. The germline V gene has CDR1 SGHTA and CDR2 FQGNSA. The CDR3 runs to 17 residues. CDR3 bases: TGTGCCAGCAGCTTGGTTATGACCCCCGCACCTGGAAACACCATATATTTT. Its protein is CASSLVMTPAPGNTIYF.